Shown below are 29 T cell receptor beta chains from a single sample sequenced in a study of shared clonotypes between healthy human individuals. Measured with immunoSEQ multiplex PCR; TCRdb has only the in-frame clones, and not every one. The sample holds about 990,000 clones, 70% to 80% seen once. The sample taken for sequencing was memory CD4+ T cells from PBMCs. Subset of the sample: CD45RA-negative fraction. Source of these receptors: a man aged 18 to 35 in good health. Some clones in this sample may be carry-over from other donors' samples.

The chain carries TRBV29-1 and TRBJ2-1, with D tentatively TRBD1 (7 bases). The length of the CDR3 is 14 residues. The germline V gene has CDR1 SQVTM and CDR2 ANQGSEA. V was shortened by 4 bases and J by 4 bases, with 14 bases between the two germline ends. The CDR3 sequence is CSVVGRGVYNEQFF. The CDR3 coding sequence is TGCAGCGTTGTGGGCAGGGGGGTTTACAATGAGCAGTTCTTC.

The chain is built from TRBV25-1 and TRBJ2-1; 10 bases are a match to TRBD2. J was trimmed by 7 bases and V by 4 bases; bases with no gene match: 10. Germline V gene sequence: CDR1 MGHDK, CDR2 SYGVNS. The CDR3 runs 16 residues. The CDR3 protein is CASSVLRLAGANEQFF. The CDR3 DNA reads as TGTGCCAGCAGTGTATTGAGGCTAGCGGGAGCAAATGAGCAGTTCTTC.

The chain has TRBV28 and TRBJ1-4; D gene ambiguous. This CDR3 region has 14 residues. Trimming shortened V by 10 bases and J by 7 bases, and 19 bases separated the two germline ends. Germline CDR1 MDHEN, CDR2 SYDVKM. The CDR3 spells CATARPGDSEKLFF. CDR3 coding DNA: TGTGCCACCGCCCGTCCCGGAGATAGTGAAAAACTGTTTTTT.

CDR3 sequence reads: CASSEGGLTGANVLTF. Here the CDR3 DNA reads TGTGCCAGCAGTGAGGGGGGGCTCACTGGGGCCAACGTCCTGACTTTC. The V and J genes are TRBV28 and TRBJ2-6; tentatively, D is TRBD2 (7 bases). CDR3 length: 16 residues. The V gene lost 5 bases and the J gene lost 2 bases, with 13 bases spanning the gap. In germline, CDR1 is MDHEN, CDR2 SYDVKM.

DNA of the CDR3: TGTGCCAGCAGTTACGCCCGGGCCGGAGACACTGAAGCTTTCTTT. It encodes CASSYARAGDTEAFF. The gene calls are TRBV6-9 and TRBJ1-1, with D hard to call. CDR3 length: 15 residues. CDR1 is MNHGY and CDR2 is SVAAGI in the germline V gene. Trimming took off 3 bases at V and 3 bases at J, with 14 bases between the two ends.

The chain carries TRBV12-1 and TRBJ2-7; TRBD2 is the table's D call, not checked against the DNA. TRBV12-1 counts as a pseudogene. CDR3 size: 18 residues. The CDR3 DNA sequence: TGTGCCAGCAGCTTAAGTATCCTGAGCGGGAGGAGCTCCTACGAGCAGTACTTC. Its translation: CASSLSILSGRSSYEQYF.

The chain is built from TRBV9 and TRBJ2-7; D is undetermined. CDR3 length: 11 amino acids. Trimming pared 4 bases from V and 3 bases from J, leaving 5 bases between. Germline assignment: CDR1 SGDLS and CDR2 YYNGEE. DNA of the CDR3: TGTGCCAGCAGCTTTAACTACGAGCAGTACTTC. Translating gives CASSFNYEQYF.

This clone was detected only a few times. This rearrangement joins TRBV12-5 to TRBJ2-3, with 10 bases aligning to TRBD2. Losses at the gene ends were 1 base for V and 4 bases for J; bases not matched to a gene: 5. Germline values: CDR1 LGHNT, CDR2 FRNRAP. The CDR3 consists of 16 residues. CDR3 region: CASGLASGSRSDTQYF. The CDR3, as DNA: TGTGCTAGTGGTTTGGCTAGCGGGAGCCGTTCAGATACGCAGTATTTT.

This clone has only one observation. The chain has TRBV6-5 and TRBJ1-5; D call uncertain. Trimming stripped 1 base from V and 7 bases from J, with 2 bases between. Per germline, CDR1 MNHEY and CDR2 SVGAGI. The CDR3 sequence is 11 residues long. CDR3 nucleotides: TGTGCCAGCAGTTACTTCCAGCCCCAGCATTTT. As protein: CASSYFQPQHF.

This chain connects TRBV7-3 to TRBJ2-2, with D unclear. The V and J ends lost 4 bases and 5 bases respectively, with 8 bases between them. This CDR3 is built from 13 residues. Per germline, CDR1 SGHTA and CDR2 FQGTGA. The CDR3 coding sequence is TGTGCCAGCAGCTCGGCAACAACCGGGGAGCTGTTTTTT. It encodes CASSSATTGELFF.

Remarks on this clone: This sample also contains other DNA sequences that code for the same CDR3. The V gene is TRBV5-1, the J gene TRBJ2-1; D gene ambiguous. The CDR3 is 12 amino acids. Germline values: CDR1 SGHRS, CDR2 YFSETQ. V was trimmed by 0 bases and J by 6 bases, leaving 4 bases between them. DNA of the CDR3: TGCGCCAGCAGCTTGGTTCGCAATGAGCAGTTCTTC. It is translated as CASSLVRNEQFF. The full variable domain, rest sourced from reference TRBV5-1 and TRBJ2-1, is KAGVTQTPRYLIKTRGQQVTLSCSPISGHRSVSWYQQTPGQGLQFLFEYFSETQRNKGNFPGRFSGRQFSNSRSEMNVSTLELGDSALYLCASSLVRNEQFFGPGTRLTVL.

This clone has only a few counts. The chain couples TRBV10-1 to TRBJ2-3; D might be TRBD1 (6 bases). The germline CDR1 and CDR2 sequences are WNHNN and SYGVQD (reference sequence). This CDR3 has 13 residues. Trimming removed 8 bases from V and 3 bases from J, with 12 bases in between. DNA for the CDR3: TGCGCCAGCCTGAGGACAGTGACAGATACGCAGTATTTT. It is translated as CASLRTVTDTQYF.

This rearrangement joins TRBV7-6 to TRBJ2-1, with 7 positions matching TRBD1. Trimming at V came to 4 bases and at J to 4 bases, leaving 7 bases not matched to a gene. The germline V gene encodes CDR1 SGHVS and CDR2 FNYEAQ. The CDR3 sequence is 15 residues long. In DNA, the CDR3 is TGTGCCAGCAGCTCTGACAGGGCCCTGTACAATGAGCAGTTCTTC. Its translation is CASSSDRALYNEQFF.

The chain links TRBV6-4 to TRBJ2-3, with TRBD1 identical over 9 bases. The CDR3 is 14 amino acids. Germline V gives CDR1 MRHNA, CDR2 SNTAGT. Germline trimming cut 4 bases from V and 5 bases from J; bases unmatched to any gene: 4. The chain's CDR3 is CASSAQGAQDTQYF. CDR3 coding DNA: TGTGCCAGCAGTGCACAGGGGGCGCAAGATACGCAGTATTTT.

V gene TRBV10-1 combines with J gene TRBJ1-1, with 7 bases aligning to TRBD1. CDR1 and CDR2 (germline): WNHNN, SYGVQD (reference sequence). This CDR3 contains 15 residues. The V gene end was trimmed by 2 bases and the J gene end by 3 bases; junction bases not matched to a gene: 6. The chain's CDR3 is CASSELQGVDTEAFF. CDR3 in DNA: TGCGCCAGCAGTGAGCTCCAGGGGGTTGACACTGAAGCTTTCTTT.

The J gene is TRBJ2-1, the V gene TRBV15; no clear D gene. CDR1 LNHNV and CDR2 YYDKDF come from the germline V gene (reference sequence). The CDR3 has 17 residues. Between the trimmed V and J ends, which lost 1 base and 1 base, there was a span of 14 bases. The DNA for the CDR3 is TGTGCCACCAGCAGAGGGAATCGGATAGATTCCTACAATGAGCAGTTCTTC. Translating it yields CATSRGNRIDSYNEQFF.

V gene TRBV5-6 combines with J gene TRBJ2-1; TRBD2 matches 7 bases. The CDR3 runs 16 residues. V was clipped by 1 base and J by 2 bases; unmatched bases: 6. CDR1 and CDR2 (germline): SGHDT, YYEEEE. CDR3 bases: TGTGCCAGCAGCTTGTATGGGGAGGGGCCCTACAATGAGCAGTTCTTC. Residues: CASSLYGEGPYNEQFF. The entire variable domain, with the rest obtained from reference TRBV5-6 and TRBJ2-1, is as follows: DAGVTQSPTHLIKTRGQQVTLRCSPKSGHDTVSWYQQALGQGPQFIFQYYEEEERQRGNFPDRFSGHQFPNYSSELNVNALLLGDSALYLCASSLYGEGPYNEQFFGPGTRLTVL.

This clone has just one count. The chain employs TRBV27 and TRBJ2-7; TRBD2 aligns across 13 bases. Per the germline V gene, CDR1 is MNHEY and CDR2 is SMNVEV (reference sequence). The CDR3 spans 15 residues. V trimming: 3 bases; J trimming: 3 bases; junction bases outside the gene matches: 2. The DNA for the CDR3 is TGTGCCAGCAGTTTCCGGACTAGCGGGGGCTACGAGCAGTACTTC. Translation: CASSFRTSGGYEQYF.

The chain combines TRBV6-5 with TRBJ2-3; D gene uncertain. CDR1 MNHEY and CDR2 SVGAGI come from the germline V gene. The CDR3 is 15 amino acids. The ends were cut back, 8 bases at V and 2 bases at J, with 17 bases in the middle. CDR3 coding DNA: TGTGCCAGCCGGAATCGGCAGCTCAACACAGATACGCAGTATTTT. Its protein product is CASRNRQLNTDTQYF.

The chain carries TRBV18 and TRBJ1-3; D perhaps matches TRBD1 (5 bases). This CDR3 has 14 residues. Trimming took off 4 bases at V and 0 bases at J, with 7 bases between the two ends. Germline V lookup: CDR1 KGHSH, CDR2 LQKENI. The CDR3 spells CASSLGASGNTIYF. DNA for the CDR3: TGTGCCAGCTCACTAGGGGCCTCTGGAAACACCATATATTTT.

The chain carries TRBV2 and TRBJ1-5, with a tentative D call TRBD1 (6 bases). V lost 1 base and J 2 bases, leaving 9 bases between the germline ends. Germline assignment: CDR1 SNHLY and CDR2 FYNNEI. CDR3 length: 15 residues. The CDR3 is CASSEDSGGNQPQHF. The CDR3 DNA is TGTGCCAGCAGTGAAGATTCAGGGGGCAATCAGCCCCAGCATTTT.

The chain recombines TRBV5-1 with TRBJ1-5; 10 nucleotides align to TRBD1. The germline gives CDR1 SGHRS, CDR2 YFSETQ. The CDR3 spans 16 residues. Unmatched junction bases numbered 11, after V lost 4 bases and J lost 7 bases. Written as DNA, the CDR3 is TGCGCCAGCAGCACAAGGGACAGGGGAGGAAAACAGCCCCAGCATTTT. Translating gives CASSTRDRGGKQPQHF.

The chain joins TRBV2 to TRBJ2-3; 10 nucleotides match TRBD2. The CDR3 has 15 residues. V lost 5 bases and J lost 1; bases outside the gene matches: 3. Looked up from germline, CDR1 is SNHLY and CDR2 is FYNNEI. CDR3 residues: CASSPAGGGTDTQYF. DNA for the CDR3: TGTGCCAGCAGTCCAGCGGGGGGGGGCACAGATACGCAGTATTTT.

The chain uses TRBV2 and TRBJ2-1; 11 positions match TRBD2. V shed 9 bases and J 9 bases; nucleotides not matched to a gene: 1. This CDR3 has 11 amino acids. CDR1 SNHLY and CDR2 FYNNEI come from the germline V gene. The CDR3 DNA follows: TGTGCCAGTCTAGCGGGGGGTGAGCAGTTCTTC. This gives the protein CASLAGGEQFF.

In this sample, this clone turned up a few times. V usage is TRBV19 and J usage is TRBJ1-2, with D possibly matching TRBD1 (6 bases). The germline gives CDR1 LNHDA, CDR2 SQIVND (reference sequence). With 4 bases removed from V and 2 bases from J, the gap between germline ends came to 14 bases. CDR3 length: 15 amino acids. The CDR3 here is CASSTLGGKNYGYTF. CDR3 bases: TGTGCCAGTAGTACGTTAGGGGGAAAGAACTATGGCTACACCTTC.

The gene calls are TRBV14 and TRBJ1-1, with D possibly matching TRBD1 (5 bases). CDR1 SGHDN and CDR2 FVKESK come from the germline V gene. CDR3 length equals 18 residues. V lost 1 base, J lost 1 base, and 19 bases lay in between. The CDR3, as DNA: TGTGCCAGCAGCCAAGGGAACAACCGGGACGGAGAGAACACTGAAGCTTTCTTT. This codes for CASSQGNNRDGENTEAFF. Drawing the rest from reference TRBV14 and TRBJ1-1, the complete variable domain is EAGVTQFPSHSVIEKGQTVTLRCDPISGHDNLYWYRRVMGKEIKFLLHFVKESKQDESGMPNNRFLAERTGGTYSTLKVQPAELEDSGVYFCASSQGNNRDGENTEAFFGQGTRLTVV.

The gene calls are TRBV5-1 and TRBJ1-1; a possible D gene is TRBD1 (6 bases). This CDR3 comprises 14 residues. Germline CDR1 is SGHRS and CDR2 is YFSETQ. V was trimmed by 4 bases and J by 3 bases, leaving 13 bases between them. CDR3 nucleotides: TGCGCCAGCAGCGATCAGGGGCAGTACACTGAAGCTTTCTTT. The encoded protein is CASSDQGQYTEAFF.

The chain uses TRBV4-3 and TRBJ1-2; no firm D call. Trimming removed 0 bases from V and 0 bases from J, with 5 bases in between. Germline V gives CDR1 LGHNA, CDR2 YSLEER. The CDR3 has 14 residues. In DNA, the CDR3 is TGCGCCAGCAGCCAAGAAAAAGCTAACTATGGCTACACCTTC. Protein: CASSQEKANYGYTF.

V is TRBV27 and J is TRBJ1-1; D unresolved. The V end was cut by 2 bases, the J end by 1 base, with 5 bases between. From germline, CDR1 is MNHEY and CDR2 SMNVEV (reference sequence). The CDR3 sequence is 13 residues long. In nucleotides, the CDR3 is TGTGCCAGCAGTTTACAATGGAACACTGAAGCTTTCTTT. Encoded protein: CASSLQWNTEAFF.